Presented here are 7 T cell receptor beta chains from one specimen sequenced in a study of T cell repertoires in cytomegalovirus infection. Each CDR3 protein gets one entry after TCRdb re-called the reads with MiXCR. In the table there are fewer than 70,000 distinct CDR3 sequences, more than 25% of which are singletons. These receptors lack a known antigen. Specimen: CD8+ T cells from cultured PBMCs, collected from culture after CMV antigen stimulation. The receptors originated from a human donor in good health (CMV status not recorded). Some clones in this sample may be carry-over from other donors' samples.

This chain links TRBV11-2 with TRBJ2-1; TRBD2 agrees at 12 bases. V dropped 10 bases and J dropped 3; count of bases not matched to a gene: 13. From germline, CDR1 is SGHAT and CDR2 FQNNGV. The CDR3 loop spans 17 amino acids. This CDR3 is CATVGLAGLAGYNEQFF. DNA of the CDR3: TGTGCCACCGTTGGACTAGCGGGATTAGCTGGCTACAATGAGCAGTTCTTC.

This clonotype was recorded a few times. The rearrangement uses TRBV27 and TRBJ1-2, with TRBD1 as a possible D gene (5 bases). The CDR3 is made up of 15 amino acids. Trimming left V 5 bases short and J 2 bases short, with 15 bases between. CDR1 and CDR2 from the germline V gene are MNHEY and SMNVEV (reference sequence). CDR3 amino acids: CASSAGVGANYGYTF. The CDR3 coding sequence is TGTGCCAGCAGTGCGGGGGTCGGCGCGAACTATGGCTACACCTTC.

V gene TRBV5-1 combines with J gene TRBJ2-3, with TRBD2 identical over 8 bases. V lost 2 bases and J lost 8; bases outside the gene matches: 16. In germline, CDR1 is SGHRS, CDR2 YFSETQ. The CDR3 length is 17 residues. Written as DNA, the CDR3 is TGCGCCAGCAGCTTCCACCAGCCAGCTAGCGGGTTTACTACGCAGTATTTT. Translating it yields CASSFHQPASGFTTQYF.

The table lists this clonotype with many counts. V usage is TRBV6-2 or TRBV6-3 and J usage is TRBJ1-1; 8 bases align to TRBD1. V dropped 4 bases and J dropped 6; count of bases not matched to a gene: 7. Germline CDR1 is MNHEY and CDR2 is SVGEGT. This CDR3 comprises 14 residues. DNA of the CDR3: TGTGCCAGCAGTTCTACAGGGGGACGCGCTGAAGCTTTCTTT. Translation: CASSSTGGRAEAFF.

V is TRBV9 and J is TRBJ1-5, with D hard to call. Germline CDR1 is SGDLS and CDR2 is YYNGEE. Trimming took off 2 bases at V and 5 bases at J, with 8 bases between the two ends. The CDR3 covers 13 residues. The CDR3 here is CASSVGGYQPQHF. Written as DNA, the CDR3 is TGTGCCAGCAGCGTCGGAGGATATCAGCCCCAGCATTTT.

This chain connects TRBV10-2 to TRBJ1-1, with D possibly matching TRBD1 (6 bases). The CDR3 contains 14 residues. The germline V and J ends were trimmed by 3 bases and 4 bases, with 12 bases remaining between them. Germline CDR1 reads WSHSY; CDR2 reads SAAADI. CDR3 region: CASSDWGPGTEAFF. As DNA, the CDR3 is TGCGCCAGCAGTGATTGGGGGCCCGGCACTGAAGCTTTCTTT.

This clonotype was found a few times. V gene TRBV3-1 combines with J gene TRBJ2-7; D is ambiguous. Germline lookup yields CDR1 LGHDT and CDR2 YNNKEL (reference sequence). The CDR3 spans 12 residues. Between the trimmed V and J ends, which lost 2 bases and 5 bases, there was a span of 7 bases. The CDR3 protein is CASSQYTDEQYF. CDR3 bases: TGTGCCAGCAGCCAATACACGGACGAGCAGTACTTC.